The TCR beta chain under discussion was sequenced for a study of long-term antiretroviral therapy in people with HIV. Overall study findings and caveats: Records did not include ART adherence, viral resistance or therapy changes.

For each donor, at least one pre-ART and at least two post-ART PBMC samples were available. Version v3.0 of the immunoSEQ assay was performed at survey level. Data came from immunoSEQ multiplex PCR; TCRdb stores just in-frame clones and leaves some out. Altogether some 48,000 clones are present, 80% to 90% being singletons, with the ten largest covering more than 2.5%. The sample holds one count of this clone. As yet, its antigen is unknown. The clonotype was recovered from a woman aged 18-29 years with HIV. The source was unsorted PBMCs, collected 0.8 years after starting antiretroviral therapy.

CDR3 region: CASSVAAGEREQYF. The DNA of the CDR3 is TGTGCCAGCAGCGTAGCGGCGGGAGAGAGGGAGCAGTACTTC. V usage is TRBV9 and J usage is TRBJ2-7, with 7 positions matching TRBD2. CDR3 length: 14 amino acids. After removal of 0 bases from V and 7 bases from J, the junction contained 7 bases not matched to a gene. The germline gives CDR1 SGDLS, CDR2 YYNGEE.